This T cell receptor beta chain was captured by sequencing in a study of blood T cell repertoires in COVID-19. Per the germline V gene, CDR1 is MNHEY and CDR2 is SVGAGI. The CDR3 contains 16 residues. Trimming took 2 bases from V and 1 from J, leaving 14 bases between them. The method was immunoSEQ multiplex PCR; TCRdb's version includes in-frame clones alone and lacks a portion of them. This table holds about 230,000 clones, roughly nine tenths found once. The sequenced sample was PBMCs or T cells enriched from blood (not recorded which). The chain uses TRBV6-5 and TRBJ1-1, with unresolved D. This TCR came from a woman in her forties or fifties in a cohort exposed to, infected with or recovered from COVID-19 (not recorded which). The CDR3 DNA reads TGTGCCAGCAGTTACGCGGTGCAATTTACGAACACTGAAGCTTTCTTT. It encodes CASSYAVQFTNTEAFF.